This T cell receptor beta chain comes out of a study of metastatic and nonmetastatic thyroid tumors. The wider study: Where malignant and benign thyroid patients were concerned, repertoires were compared across blood and tumor or nodule tissue.

The table lists this clone with a few counts. Its target is unknown. Patients were all untreated before their thyroid surgery. Study-wide results and caveats: Within blood and tumor, benign nodules reportedly had significantly lower TCR beta diversity than malignant thyroid tumors did.

V lost 0 bases and J lost 17, with 20 bases in between. The CDR3 length is 15 residues. The V gene's germline CDR1 is SNHLY and CDR2 FYNNEI. TCRdb re-called clones via MiXCR from the PCR reads. The sample holds about 33,000 clones, roughly a sixth seen once. The sequence was obtained from a male donor with papillary thyroid cancer or a benign thyroid nodule (not recorded which). Some clones in this sample may be carry-over from other donors' samples. Sequencing input: blood. The chain couples TRBV2 to TRBJ1-6; D is possibly TRBD1 (6 bases). The CDR3, as DNA: TGTGCCAGCAGTGAAGCGGGGGGGCGGAATTCACACATCCACTTT. Translating gives CASSEAGGRNSHIHF.